These 17 T cell receptor beta chains were sequenced from one sample in a study of blood T cell repertoires in COVID-19. Sequenced by immunoSEQ multiplex PCR; TCRdb stores in-frame clones only, minus some. Among fewer than 200,000 clones listed, 90% to 95% were seen once. The sequencing input was peripheral blood. These receptors were obtained from a woman between 50 and 59 years old with acute or convalescent COVID-19.

This clone occurred once. The chain uses TRBV10-3 and TRBJ1-6, with 10 bases matching TRBD1. CDR3 length equals 14 residues. Losses at the gene ends were 8 bases for V and 7 bases for J; bases not matched to a gene: 5. Germline V gives CDR1 ENHRY, CDR2 SYGVKD. CDR3 bases: TGTGCCATCGATTCGGGACAGGGGAATTCACCCCTCCACTTT. Translation gives CAIDSGQGNSPLHF.

This chain uses TRBV2 with TRBJ1-1; perhaps TRBD1 as D (6 bases). CDR3 length: 13 amino acids. Germline V gives CDR1 SNHLY, CDR2 FYNNEI. V was clipped by 8 bases and J by 4 bases, with 14 bases between them. In DNA form, the CDR3 reads TGTGCCAGCTCGGCAGGGGATTTCACTGAAGCTTTCTTT. It translates to CASSAGDFTEAFF.

V is TRBV2 and J is TRBJ1-5; D remains unclear. Germline V gene sequence: CDR1 SNHLY, CDR2 FYNNEI. This CDR3 has 15 amino acids. V was pared by 1 base and J by 6 bases, with 13 bases between. CDR3 loop: CASSEGQAFGQPQHF. CDR3 bases: TGTGCCAGCAGTGAAGGCCAGGCTTTCGGTCAGCCCCAGCATTTT.

This clone showed up just once. The chain links TRBV5-1 to TRBJ2-7; a weak D match, TRBD1 (6 bases). Trimming shortened V by 1 base and J by 1 base, and 9 bases separated the two germline ends. CDR3 length: 14 residues. Germline assignment: CDR1 SGHRS and CDR2 YFSETQ. The CDR3 nucleotides read TGCGCCAGCAGCTTGCAGGGGTATTCCTACGAGCAGTACTTC. This gives the protein CASSLQGYSYEQYF.

The genes are TRBV24-1 and TRBJ2-3; TRBD1 is a possible D gene (6 bases). The CDR3 is 17 residues long. Germline V gives CDR1 KGHDR, CDR2 SFDVKD. The V and J ends lost 0 bases and 1 base respectively, with 13 bases between them. As DNA, the CDR3 is TGTGCCACCAGTGATTTGCCTAGGGGGTACGGCACAGATACGCAGTATTTT. Translated, it gives CATSDLPRGYGTDTQYF.

The chain is built from TRBV5-6 and TRBJ1-3, with D tentatively TRBD1 (6 bases). The CDR3 contains 16 residues. In germline, CDR1 is SGHDT, CDR2 YYEEEE. V lost 3 bases, J lost 4 bases, and 17 bases lay in between. CDR3 in amino acids: CASSSSLQGFGNTIYF. The CDR3 nucleotides read TGTGCCAGCAGCTCATCACTACAGGGTTTCGGAAACACCATATATTTT.

V is TRBV4-3 and J is TRBJ2-7; D might be TRBD2 (6 bases). V lost 0 bases and J lost 2, with 11 bases in between. The CDR3 consists of 15 residues. Germline CDR1 reads LGHNA; CDR2 reads YSLEER. The CDR3 loop is CASSQDWREAYEQYF. The CDR3 DNA follows: TGCGCCAGCAGCCAAGACTGGAGGGAGGCCTACGAGCAGTACTTC.

Here the CDR3 reads CASSFNNEQFF. DNA for the CDR3: TGTGCCAGCAGTTTTAACAATGAGCAGTTCTTC. The chain couples TRBV28 to TRBJ2-1; D uncertain. Trimming cost V 3 bases and J 5 bases, with 2 bases left between them. Per the germline V gene, CDR1 is MDHEN and CDR2 is SYDVKM. The CDR3 is 11 amino acids.

The rearrangement joins TRBV19 to TRBJ1-5; 7 positions match TRBD1. Germline CDR1 LNHDA, CDR2 SQIVND (reference sequence). The CDR3 covers 16 residues. Trimming at V came to 0 bases and at J to 5 bases, leaving 7 bases not matched to a gene. The CDR3 DNA reads as TGTGCCAGTAGTATAGAGTACAGGGGTTATGATCAGCCCCAGCATTTT. Residues: CASSIEYRGYDQPQHF. Drawing the rest from reference TRBV19 and TRBJ1-5, the complete variable domain is DGGITQSPKYLFRKEGQNVTLSCEQNLNHDAMYWYRQDPGQGLRLIYYSQIVNDFQKGDIAEGYSVSREKKESFPLTVTSAQKNPTAFYLCASSIEYRGYDQPQHFGDGTRLSIL.

This chain connects TRBV29-1 to TRBJ1-2, with TRBD1 identical over 7 bases. CDR3 length: 12 residues. The junction had 7 bases not matched to a gene; V was cut back by 4 bases and J by 8 bases. Germline-derived CDR1 and CDR2 are SQVTM and ANQGSEA. CDR3 sequence (DNA): TGCAGCGTTGGTCGACAGGGTCACGGCTACACCTTC. Translated: CSVGRQGHGYTF.

This clone was picked up a small number of times. The chain is built from TRBV3-1 (or the pseudogene TRBV3-2) and TRBJ1-1; D is undetermined. In germline, CDR1 is LGHDT, CDR2 YNNKEL (reference sequence). The CDR3 loop spans 12 amino acids. The ends were cut back, 0 bases at V and 9 bases at J, with 8 bases in the middle. For the CDR3, the DNA is TGTGCCAGCAGCCAAGAAACGGGGAAAGCTTTCTTT. Protein sequence: CASSQETGKAFF.

V and J are TRBV24-1 and TRBJ1-5, with D possibly TRBD1 on 5 matching bases. The V and J ends lost 1 base and 8 bases respectively, with 8 bases between them. Per germline, CDR1 KGHDR and CDR2 SFDVKD. The CDR3 runs 13 residues. The DNA of the CDR3 is TGTGCCACCAGTGATTTTAGGGGCGAGCCCCAGCATTTT. Translation: CATSDFRGEPQHF.

This chain joins TRBV29-1 and TRBJ2-7, with TRBD2 as a possible D gene (6 bases). The germline V and J ends were trimmed by 1 base and 2 bases, with 15 bases remaining between them. The CDR3 is 15 residues long. CDR1 is SQVTM, CDR2 ANQGSEA, per germline. The DNA of the CDR3 is TGCAGCGTTGAAGGGGCCGGGACTCGAGCCTACGAGCAGTACTTC. Translated, it gives CSVEGAGTRAYEQYF.

The chain carries TRBV11-2 and TRBJ1-1; TRBD1 matches 7 bases. The CDR3 is made up of 14 amino acids. The V gene's germline CDR1 is SGHAT and CDR2 FQNNGV. V shed 5 bases and J 1 base; nucleotides not matched to a gene: 4. CDR3: CASSTAGGNTEAFF. CDR3 in DNA: TGTGCCAGCAGCACCGCAGGGGGGAACACTGAAGCTTTCTTT.

The V and J genes are TRBV6-5 and TRBJ1-2, with 9 bases aligning to TRBD1. Germline CDR1 and CDR2: MNHEY and SVGAGI. The CDR3 is 14 amino acids. The V and J ends lost 4 bases and 6 bases, in that order; junction bases with no gene match: 6. CDR3 nucleotide sequence: TGTGCCAGCAGTTCCGGGACAGGGCTGAATGGCTACACCTTC. It codes for CASSSGTGLNGYTF.

The sample holds one count of this clone. The CDR3 DNA is TGTGCCAGCAGCCTCAGCGGGATAAGCTACAATGAGCAGTTCTTC. It translates to CASSLSGISYNEQFF. J is TRBJ2-1 and V is TRBV27; 7 bases match TRBD2. The germline gives CDR1 MNHEY, CDR2 SMNVEV (reference sequence). V shed 6 bases and J 3 bases; nucleotides not matched to a gene: 8. This CDR3 region has 15 residues.

The CDR3 coding sequence is TGTGCCAGCAGTTACGGCACAGTTGAGGGCGCGAATGGCTACACCTTC. As protein: CASSYGTVEGANGYTF. J is TRBJ1-2 and V is TRBV6-5; D not resolved. CDR3 length: 16 amino acids. V dropped 2 bases and J dropped 6 bases, with 19 bases sitting between them. Per the germline V gene, CDR1 is MNHEY and CDR2 is SVGAGI.